The 24 T cell receptor beta chains given below trace back to one sample, sequenced in a study of HIV-infected patients and healthy controls. cDNA was made from about 480 ng RNA using alpha and beta constant primers. Each of the alpha and beta chains got its own library through chain-specific third strand synthesis with indices. Via MiXCR, TCRdb re-called the 5' RACE reads, giving one row per CDR3 protein. The sample carries about 15,000 distinct CDR3 sequences, roughly an eighth recorded once. Roughly three months, about 14 weeks, into antiretroviral therapy, follow-up blood was collected. The repertoire came from unfractionated whole blood and reflected all unsorted peripheral T cells. The starting material was blood, obtained during antiretroviral therapy. The receptors stem from an adult with HIV infection. The donor label of this sample is uncertain.

V is TRBV4-2 and J is TRBJ2-1, with 15 bases aligning to TRBD2. J lost 2 bases, V lost 1 base, and 9 bases had no gene match. CDR1 is LGHNA and CDR2 is YNFKEQ in the germline V gene. The CDR3 totals 20 residues. The CDR3 loop reads CASSQAPGLAGGTPYNEQFF. The CDR3 DNA sequence: TGTGCCAGCAGCCAAGCGCCGGGACTAGCGGGAGGTACCCCCTACAATGAGCAGTTCTTC.

This clonotype was found many times. The J gene is TRBJ1-2, the V gene TRBV3-1, with 8 bases matching TRBD1. The CDR3 covers 15 residues. V trimming: 1 base; J trimming: 3 bases; junction bases outside the gene matches: 4. Germline CDR1 is LGHDT and CDR2 is YNNKEL (reference sequence). This CDR3 reads CASSQGNRGDYGYTF. The CDR3 DNA is TGTGCCAGCAGCCAAGGGAACAGGGGGGACTATGGCTACACCTTC.

In its sample, this clonotype was seen many times. This chain uses TRBV28 with TRBJ1-4; maybe TRBD1 (5 bases). V was pared by 3 bases and J by 6 bases, with 17 bases between. The CDR3 consists of 16 residues. Germline V gene sequence: CDR1 MDHEN, CDR2 SYDVKM. The CDR3 region is CASSLKGLLIYEKLFF. The CDR3 nucleotides are TGTGCCAGCAGTTTGAAGGGGCTACTGATTTATGAAAAACTGTTTTTT.

The genes are TRBV5-6 and TRBJ1-1, with TRBD1 identical over 7 bases. CDR3 length: 15 amino acids. CDR1 SGHDT and CDR2 YYEEEE come from the germline V gene. Unmatched junction bases numbered 5, after V lost 2 bases and J lost 1 base. The DNA for the CDR3 is TGTGCCAGCAGCTTACAGGGGAGGAGGAACACTGAAGCTTTCTTT. Protein product: CASSLQGRRNTEAFF.

This clonotype came up once. Compared with germline, one end of the junction differs, possibly owing to a read error. J is TRBJ2-5 and V is TRBV28; D tentatively fits TRBD1 or TRBD2 (5 bases each). The CDR3 has 14 amino acids. Germline CDR1 and CDR2: MDHEN and SYDVKM. The CDR3: CANSFAGSSETQYF. The DNA for the CDR3 is TGTGCCAACAGTTTTGCAGGGAGTAGCGAGACCCAGTACTTC.

V is TRBV5-1 and J is TRBJ2-6; D is unresolved. Germline values: CDR1 SGHRS, CDR2 YFSETQ. The CDR3 has 16 residues. The germline V and J ends were trimmed by 0 bases and 0 bases, with 7 bases remaining between them. CDR3 sequence: CASSLAQVSGANVLTF. As DNA, the CDR3 is TGCGCCAGCAGCTTGGCCCAAGTCTCTGGGGCCAACGTCCTGACTTTC.

The gene calls are TRBV6-1 and TRBJ1-5; D possibly corresponds to TRBD1 (6 bases). Per germline, CDR1 MNHNS and CDR2 SASEGT. The V end lost 7 bases, the J end lost 4 bases, and 26 bases lay between the germline ends. The CDR3 runs 18 residues. CDR3 region: CASINRETDYLPNQPQHF. The CDR3 DNA is TGTGCCAGCATCAACAGGGAGACAGACTACCTTCCGAATCAGCCCCAGCATTTT.

The sample holds many counts of this clonotype. The J gene is TRBJ2-3, the V gene TRBV18, with a possible D match to TRBD1 (5 bases). Germline V lookup: CDR1 KGHSH, CDR2 LQKENI. Trimming took off 2 bases at V and 6 bases at J, with 12 bases between the two ends. This CDR3 contains 14 residues. The CDR3 coding sequence is TGTGCCAGCTCACCAGGGGCCCAACCCGATACGCAGTATTTT. Protein product: CASSPGAQPDTQYF.

This clonotype was seen repeatedly, ten times or more. The V and J genes are TRBV5-1 and TRBJ2-3; 10 nucleotides align to TRBD1. J gave up 6 bases and V 2 bases, and 6 bases lay outside the gene matches. The CDR3 covers 15 residues. Germline CDR1 is SGHRS and CDR2 is YFSETQ. CDR3 DNA: TGCGCCAGCAGCTTTTCGGGACAGGGGAGGGATACGCAGTATTTT. As protein: CASSFSGQGRDTQYF.

This clonotype showed up many times. This chain connects TRBV2 to TRBJ1-5; 7 bases map to TRBD1. Germline assignment: CDR1 SNHLY and CDR2 FYNNEI. V trimming: 2 bases; J trimming: 5 bases; junction bases outside the gene matches: 3. The CDR3 has 14 amino acids. The CDR3, as DNA: TGTGCCAGCAGTGAAAGGGACAGATATCAGCCCCAGCATTTT. Its translation: CASSERDRYQPQHF.

This clonotype was found a few times. The chain joins TRBV15 to TRBJ1-1; no reliable D call. With 0 bases removed from V and 0 bases from J, the gap between germline ends came to 11 bases. The length of the CDR3 is 16 residues. Germline lookup yields CDR1 LNHNV and CDR2 YYDKDF (reference sequence). The CDR3 is CATSRDRVAMNTEAFF. CDR3 nucleotides: TGTGCCACCAGCAGAGACCGCGTCGCCATGAACACTGAAGCTTTCTTT.

This clonotype was observed many times. This sequence joins TRBV2 and TRBJ2-5, with TRBD2 matching over 10 bases. V shed 6 bases and J 1 base; nucleotides not matched to a gene: 14. The CDR3 runs 18 residues. Germline assignment: CDR1 SNHLY and CDR2 FYNNEI. The CDR3 here is CASSFNPGLAELQETQYF. Written as DNA, the CDR3 is TGTGCCAGCAGCTTCAACCCCGGACTAGCGGAGCTCCAAGAGACCCAGTACTTC.

The chain links TRBV7-3 to TRBJ2-1, with TRBD2 identical over 9 bases. Trimming removed 5 bases from V and 7 bases from J; junction bases left unmatched: 18. The CDR3 is made up of 18 amino acids. Germline V gene sequence: CDR1 SGHTA, CDR2 FQGTGA. The CDR3 here is CASSRLGGREGRRNEQFF. The CDR3 DNA reads TGTGCCAGCAGCCGCTTAGGGGGGCGGGAGGGCCGTCGGAATGAGCAGTTCTTC.

The table lists this clonotype with many counts. The chain joins TRBV28 to TRBJ2-7; TRBD1 agrees at 9 bases. V lost 6 bases and J lost 5; bases outside the gene matches: 5. CDR1 is MDHEN and CDR2 is SYDVKM in the germline V gene. The CDR3 is made up of 13 amino acids. This CDR3 is CASSSGTGHEQYF. CDR3 nucleotides: TGTGCCAGCAGCTCCGGGACAGGGCACGAGCAGTACTTC.

This clonotype has a count of ten or more. The rearrangement links TRBV12-5 to TRBJ2-5; D is unclear. Germline V gives CDR1 LGHNT, CDR2 FRNRAP. The germline V and J ends were trimmed by 2 bases and 7 bases, with 17 bases remaining between them. This CDR3 region has 15 residues. For the CDR3, the DNA is TGTGCTAGTGGTTTGACGGCAAACAATTGGGGGACCCAGTACTTC. It encodes CASGLTANNWGTQYF.

CDR3 protein: CASSSRMGISYEQYF. Written as DNA, the CDR3 is TGTGCCAGCAGTTCTAGGATGGGAATCTCCTACGAGCAGTACTTC. V gene TRBV12-3 or TRBV12-4 combines with J gene TRBJ2-7; no clear D. Trimming shortened V by 4 bases and J by 0 bases, and 13 bases separated the two germline ends. The CDR3 has 15 residues.

The chain uses TRBV2 and TRBJ2-1; D ambiguous. V was trimmed by 2 bases and J by 8 bases, leaving 16 bases between them. Per germline, CDR1 SNHLY and CDR2 FYNNEI. This CDR3 has 15 amino acids. The CDR3 sequence is CASSEMAGSQDEQFF. CDR3 nucleotides: TGTGCCAGCAGTGAAATGGCAGGCTCTCAGGATGAGCAGTTCTTC.

This clonotype is labeled medium-sized. This chain joins TRBV29-1 and TRBJ2-5; TRBD2 agrees at 7 bases. The CDR3 consists of 15 residues. V shed 0 bases and J 9 bases; nucleotides not matched to a gene: 13. In germline, CDR1 is SQVTM, CDR2 ANQGSEA. In DNA form, the CDR3 reads TGCAGCGTTGAAGATTGGGCGCAAGCCCGGGGGGCCCAGTACTTC. Its translation: CSVEDWAQARGAQYF.

The sample holds many counts of this clonotype. The V call is TRBV18, the J call TRBJ1-4; D is unresolved. The CDR3 runs to 14 residues. Trimming removed 1 base at V and 8 bases at J, with 11 bases between. CDR1 and CDR2 from the germline V gene are KGHSH and LQKENI. CDR3 DNA: TGTGCCAGCTCACCACAGGGTGCGGAGGAAAAACTGTTTTTT. The encoded protein is CASSPQGAEEKLFF. Full variable domain (remainder filled in from reference TRBV18 and TRBJ1-4): NAGVMQNPRHLVRRRGQEARLRCSPMKGHSHVYWYRQLPEEGLKFMVYLQKENIIDESGMPKERFSAEFPKEGPSILRIQQVVRGDSAAYFCASSPQGAEEKLFFGSGTQLSVL.

On this clonotype itself: A much larger clone differs from this one at a single base, so this may be a read error. The chain has TRBV6-2 or TRBV6-3 and TRBJ1-2, with unresolved D. V lost 6 bases and J lost 1, with 6 bases in between. The germline V gene has CDR1 MNHEY and CDR2 SVGEGT. CDR3 length equals 12 residues. The CDR3 DNA sequence: TGTGCCAGCAGGCCTGATAACTATGGCTACACCTTC. Protein sequence: CASRPDNYGYTF.

This clonotype was picked up many times. This rearrangement joins TRBV29-1 to TRBJ1-4; D perhaps matches TRBD1 (5 bases). This CDR3 contains 13 residues. The germline CDR1 and CDR2 sequences are SQVTM and ANQGSEA. V was cut by 4 bases and J by 6 bases, with 12 bases left in between. The DNA for the CDR3 is TGCAGCGTTGTCTTTCGGGGGGATGAAAAACTGTTTTTT. This gives the protein CSVVFRGDEKLFF. The full variable domain, with the rest looked up from reference TRBV29-1 and TRBJ1-4, is SAVISQKPSRDICQRGTSLTIQCQVDSQVTMMFWYRQQPGQSLTLIATANQGSEATYESGFVIDKFPISRPNLTFSTLTVSNMSPEDSSIYLCSVVFRGDEKLFFGSGTQLSVL.

This clonotype was seen more than once but under ten times. The chain recombines TRBV18 with TRBJ1-1; D is unresolved. Germline CDR1 and CDR2: KGHSH and LQKENI. Trimming removed 3 bases at V and 0 bases at J, with 11 bases between. The CDR3 has 15 residues. The CDR3 reads CASSPLAGLNTEAFF. The CDR3 nucleotides read TGTGCCAGCTCACCCCTTGCGGGTTTGAACACTGAAGCTTTCTTT.

This clonotype showed up many times. The V gene is TRBV7-2, the J gene TRBJ2-7, with 10 bases that match TRBD2. Trimming took 3 bases from V and 9 from J; bases not matched to a gene: 11. Germline-derived CDR1 and CDR2 are SGHTA and FQGNSA. The CDR3 consists of 15 residues. CDR3 residues: CASSLASGRMAGQYF. The DNA of the CDR3 is TGTGCCAGCAGCTTGGCTAGCGGGAGAATGGCGGGGCAGTACTTC.

This clonotype showed up many times. This chain links TRBV28 with TRBJ1-5; 7 nucleotides match TRBD1. V lost 5 bases, J lost 6 bases, and 4 bases stayed unmatched. The CDR3 sequence is 13 residues long. The germline CDR1 and CDR2 sequences are MDHEN and SYDVKM. The CDR3: CASSPTGRQPQHF. The CDR3 DNA follows: TGTGCCAGCAGTCCGACAGGGCGTCAGCCCCAGCATTTT. The full variable domain, its missing parts supplied by reference TRBV28 and TRBJ1-5, is DVKVTQSSRYLVKRTGEKVFLECVQDMDHENMFWYRQDPGLGLRLIYFSYDVKMKEKGDIPEGYSVSREKKERFSLILESASTNQTSMYLCASSPTGRQPQHFGDGTRLSIL.